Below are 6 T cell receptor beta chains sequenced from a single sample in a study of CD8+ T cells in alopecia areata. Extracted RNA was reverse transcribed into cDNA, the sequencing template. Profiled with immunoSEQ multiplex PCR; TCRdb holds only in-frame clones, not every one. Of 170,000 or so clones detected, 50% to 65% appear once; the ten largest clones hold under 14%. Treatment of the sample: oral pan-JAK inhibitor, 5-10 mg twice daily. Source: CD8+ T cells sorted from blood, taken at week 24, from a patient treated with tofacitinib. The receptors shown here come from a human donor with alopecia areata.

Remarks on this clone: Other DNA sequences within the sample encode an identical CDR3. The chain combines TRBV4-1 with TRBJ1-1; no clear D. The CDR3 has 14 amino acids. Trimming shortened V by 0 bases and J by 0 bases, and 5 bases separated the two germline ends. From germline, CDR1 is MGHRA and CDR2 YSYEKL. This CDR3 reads CASSQDSLNTEAFF. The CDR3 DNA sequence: TGCGCCAGCAGCCAAGACAGCCTGAACACTGAAGCTTTCTTT.

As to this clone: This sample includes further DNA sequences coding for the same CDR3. The CDR3 DNA reads TGTGCCAGTAGGATGGGGAACACTGAAGCTTTCTTT. Protein: CASRMGNTEAFF. The V call is TRBV19, the J call TRBJ1-1; D gene unclear. CDR3 length equals 12 residues. The germline CDR1 and CDR2 sequences are LNHDA and SQIVND (reference sequence). V lost 6 bases, J lost 1 base, and 6 bases lay in between.

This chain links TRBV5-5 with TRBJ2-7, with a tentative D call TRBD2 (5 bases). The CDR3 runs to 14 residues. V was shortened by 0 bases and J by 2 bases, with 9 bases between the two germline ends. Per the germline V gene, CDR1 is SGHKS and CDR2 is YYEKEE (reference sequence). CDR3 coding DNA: TGTGCCAGCAGCTTGGGGGTAGCGACCTACGAGCAGTACTTC. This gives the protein CASSLGVATYEQYF.

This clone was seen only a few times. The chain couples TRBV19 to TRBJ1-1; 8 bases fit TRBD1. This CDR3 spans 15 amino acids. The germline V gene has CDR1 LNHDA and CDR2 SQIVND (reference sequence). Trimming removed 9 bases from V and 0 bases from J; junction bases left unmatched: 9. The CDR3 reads CASVGPRGLNTEAFF. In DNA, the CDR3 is TGTGCCAGCGTAGGTCCCAGGGGGCTGAACACTGAAGCTTTCTTT.

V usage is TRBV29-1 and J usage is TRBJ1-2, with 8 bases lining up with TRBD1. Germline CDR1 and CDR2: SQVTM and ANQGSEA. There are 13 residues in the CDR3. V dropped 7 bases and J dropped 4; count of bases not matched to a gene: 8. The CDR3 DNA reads TGCAGCGCAAGGCAGGGGGCTGCCTATGGCTACACCTTC. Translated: CSARQGAAYGYTF.

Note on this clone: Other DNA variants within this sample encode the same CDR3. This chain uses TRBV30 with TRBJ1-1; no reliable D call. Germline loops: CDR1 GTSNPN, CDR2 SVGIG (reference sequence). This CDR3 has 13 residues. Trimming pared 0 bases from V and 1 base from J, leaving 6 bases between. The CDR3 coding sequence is TGTGCCTGGAGTGTCACTGAGAACACTGAAGCTTTCTTT. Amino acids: CAWSVTENTEAFF.